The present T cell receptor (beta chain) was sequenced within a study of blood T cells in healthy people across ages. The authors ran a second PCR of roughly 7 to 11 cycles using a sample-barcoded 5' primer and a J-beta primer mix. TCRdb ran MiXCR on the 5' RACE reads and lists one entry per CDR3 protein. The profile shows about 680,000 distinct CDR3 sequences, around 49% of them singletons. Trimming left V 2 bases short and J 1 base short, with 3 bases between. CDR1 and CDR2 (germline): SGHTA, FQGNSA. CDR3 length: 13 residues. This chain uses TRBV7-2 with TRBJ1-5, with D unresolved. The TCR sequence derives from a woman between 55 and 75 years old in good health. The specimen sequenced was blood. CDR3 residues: CASSLWSNQPQHF. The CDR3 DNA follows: TGTGCCAGCAGCTTATGGAGCAATCAGCCCCAGCATTTT. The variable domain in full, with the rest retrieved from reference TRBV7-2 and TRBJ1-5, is GAGVSQSPSNKVTEKGKDVELRCDPISGHTALYWYRQSLGQGLEFLIYFQGNSAPDKSGLPSDRFSAERTGGSVSTLTIQRTQQEDSAVYLCASSLWSNQPQHFGDGTRLSIL.